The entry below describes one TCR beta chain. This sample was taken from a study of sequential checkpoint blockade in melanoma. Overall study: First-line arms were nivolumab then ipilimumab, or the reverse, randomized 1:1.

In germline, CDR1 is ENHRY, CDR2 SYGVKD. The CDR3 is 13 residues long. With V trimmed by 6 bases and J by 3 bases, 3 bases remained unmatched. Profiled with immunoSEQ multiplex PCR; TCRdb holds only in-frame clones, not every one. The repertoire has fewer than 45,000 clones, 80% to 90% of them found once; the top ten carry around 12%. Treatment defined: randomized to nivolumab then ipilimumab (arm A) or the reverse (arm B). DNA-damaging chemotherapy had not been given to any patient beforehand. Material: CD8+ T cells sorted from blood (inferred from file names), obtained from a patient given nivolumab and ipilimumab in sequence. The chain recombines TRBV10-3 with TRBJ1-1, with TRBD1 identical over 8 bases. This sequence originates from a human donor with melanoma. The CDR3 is CAIRQGEDTEAFF. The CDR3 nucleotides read TGTGCCATCAGACAGGGGGAGGACACTGAAGCTTTCTTT.